A selection of T cell receptor beta chains follows, all from one sample in a study of OX40 agonist ivuxolimab in advanced cancers. Generated by immunoSEQ multiplex PCR, the TCRdb table keeps only in-frame clones and is missing some. The table records 66,000 or so clones, 77% of them present only once. This material consisted of CD4+ or CD8+ T cells sorted from blood, taken in a trial of the OX40 agonist ivuxolimab. All receptors derive from an adult with an advanced solid tumor such as melanoma, head and neck, liver or kidney cancer. The CDR3 runs from the conserved cysteine through the conserved F or W. Fields, in order: J gene, V gene, D gene, CDR3 length, clone size, CDR3 protein, CDR3 DNA. The D gene is left open where the match is weak. The size entry is marked missing in some rows and otherwise reads once, few, many or a size class.

j_call: TRBJ2-3; v_call: TRBV9; d_call: NA; cdr3_length: 13; clone_size: NA; cdr3_aa: CASSPVATDTQYF; cdr3_nt: TGTGCCAGCAGCCCCGTTGCCACAGATACGCAGTATTTT
j_call: TRBJ2-5; v_call: TRBV7-6; d_call: TRBD2; cdr3_length: 13; clone_size: NA; cdr3_aa: CASSLGGTETQYF; cdr3_nt: TGTGCCAGCAGCTTGGGGGGGACGGAGACCCAGTACTTC
j_call: TRBJ2-2; v_call: TRBV19; d_call: NA; cdr3_length: 14; clone_size: NA; cdr3_aa: CASSPGPHTGELFF; cdr3_nt: TGTGCCAGTAGTCCAGGCCCCCATACCGGGGAGCTGTTTTTT
j_call: TRBJ2-1; v_call: TRBV5-6; d_call: NA; cdr3_length: 15; clone_size: NA; cdr3_aa: CASSSGRGLYNEQFF; cdr3_nt: TGTGCCAGCAGCTCGGGCAGGGGCCTCTACAATGAGCAGTTCTTC
j_call: TRBJ1-3; v_call: TRBV5-5; d_call: NA; cdr3_length: 16; clone_size: NA; cdr3_aa: CASSLWQLKKGNTIYF; cdr3_nt: TGTGCCAGCAGCTTGTGGCAGCTGAAGAAGGGAAACACCATATATTTT
j_call: TRBJ1-4; v_call: TRBV4-1; d_call: NA; cdr3_length: 20; clone_size: NA; cdr3_aa: CASSQARGRGGISTNEKLFF; cdr3_nt: TGCGCCAGCAGCCAAGCACGGGGACGGGGAGGGATATCAACTAATGAAAAACTGTTTTTT
j_call: TRBJ2-1; v_call: TRBV7-3; d_call: NA; cdr3_length: 15; clone_size: few; cdr3_aa: CASSPDGGPYNEQFF; cdr3_nt: TGTGCCAGCAGCCCCGACGGGGGCCCCTACAATGAGCAGTTCTTC
j_call: TRBJ2-1; v_call: TRBV7-3; d_call: NA; cdr3_length: 13; clone_size: NA; cdr3_aa: CASSFSSGNEQFF; cdr3_nt: TGTGCCAGCAGCTTTTCAAGTGGGAATGAGCAGTTCTTC
j_call: TRBJ2-5; v_call: TRBV5-5; d_call: NA; cdr3_length: 14; clone_size: NA; cdr3_aa: CASSPLNVGETQYF; cdr3_nt: TGTGCCAGCAGCCCGTTAAATGTAGGCGAGACCCAGTACTTC
j_call: TRBJ2-7; v_call: TRBV5-5; d_call: TRBD1; cdr3_length: 14; clone_size: NA; cdr3_aa: CASSRTGISYEQYF; cdr3_nt: TGTGCCAGCAGCAGGACAGGGATATCCTACGAGCAGTACTTC
j_call: TRBJ2-5; v_call: TRBV4-1; d_call: NA; cdr3_length: 16; clone_size: NA; cdr3_aa: CASSQDRPGLGETQYF; cdr3_nt: TGCGCCAGCAGCCAAGATCGGCCAGGTTTGGGAGAGACCCAGTACTTC
j_call: TRBJ1-1; v_call: TRBV5-1; d_call: NA; cdr3_length: 15; clone_size: NA; cdr3_aa: CASSSLSRTYTEAFF; cdr3_nt: TGCGCCAGCAGCTCTCTCTCCCGGACCTACACTGAAGCTTTCTTT
j_call: TRBJ2-1; v_call: TRBV5-1; d_call: NA; cdr3_length: 13; clone_size: NA; cdr3_aa: CASSMGVTGEQFF; cdr3_nt: TGCGCCAGCAGCATGGGAGTTACGGGCGAGCAGTTCTTC
j_call: TRBJ1-2; v_call: TRBV11-2; d_call: NA; cdr3_length: 13; clone_size: NA; cdr3_aa: CASSLEGFSGYTF; cdr3_nt: TGTGCCAGCAGCTTAGAGGGCTTCTCTGGCTACACCTTC